This T cell receptor (beta chain) was sequenced in a study of memory CD4+ T cells and cytomegalovirus serostatus. Single viable CD3+CD4+CD8-CD45RO+ cells were sorted as the memory CD4+ T cells. Method: immunoSEQ multiplex PCR; TCRdb's copy keeps in-frame clones and lacks some. The top ten hold roughly 2% of the sample, which has some 52,000 clones, over 70% seen once. The sequenced sample was memory CD4+ T cells from blood. This sequence was found in an adult in good health and CMV-seropositive.

The CDR3 loop is CASSSGNTEAFF. CDR3 DNA sequence: TGTGCCAGCAGCTCAGGGAACACTGAAGCTTTCTTT. This chain connects TRBV6-6 to TRBJ1-1; D remains unclear. V lost 6 bases and J 1 base, leaving 6 bases between the germline ends. Germline V gene data show CDR1 as MNHNY and CDR2 as SVGAGI (reference sequence). This CDR3 is built from 12 residues.